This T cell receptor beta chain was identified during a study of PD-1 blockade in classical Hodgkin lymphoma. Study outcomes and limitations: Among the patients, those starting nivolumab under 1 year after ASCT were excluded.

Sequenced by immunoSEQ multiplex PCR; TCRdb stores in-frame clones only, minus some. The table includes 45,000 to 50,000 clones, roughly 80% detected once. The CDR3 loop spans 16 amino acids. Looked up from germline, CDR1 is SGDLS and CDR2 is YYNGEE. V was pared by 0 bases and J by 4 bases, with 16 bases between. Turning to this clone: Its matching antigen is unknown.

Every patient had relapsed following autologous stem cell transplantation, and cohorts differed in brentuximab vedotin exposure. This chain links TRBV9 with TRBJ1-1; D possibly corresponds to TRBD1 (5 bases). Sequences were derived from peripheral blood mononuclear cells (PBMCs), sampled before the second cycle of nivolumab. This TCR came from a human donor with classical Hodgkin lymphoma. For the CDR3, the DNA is TGTGCCAGCAGCGTAGGAAAGGGACGGGTGGGCACTGAAGCTTTCTTT. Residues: CASSVGKGRVGTEAFF.